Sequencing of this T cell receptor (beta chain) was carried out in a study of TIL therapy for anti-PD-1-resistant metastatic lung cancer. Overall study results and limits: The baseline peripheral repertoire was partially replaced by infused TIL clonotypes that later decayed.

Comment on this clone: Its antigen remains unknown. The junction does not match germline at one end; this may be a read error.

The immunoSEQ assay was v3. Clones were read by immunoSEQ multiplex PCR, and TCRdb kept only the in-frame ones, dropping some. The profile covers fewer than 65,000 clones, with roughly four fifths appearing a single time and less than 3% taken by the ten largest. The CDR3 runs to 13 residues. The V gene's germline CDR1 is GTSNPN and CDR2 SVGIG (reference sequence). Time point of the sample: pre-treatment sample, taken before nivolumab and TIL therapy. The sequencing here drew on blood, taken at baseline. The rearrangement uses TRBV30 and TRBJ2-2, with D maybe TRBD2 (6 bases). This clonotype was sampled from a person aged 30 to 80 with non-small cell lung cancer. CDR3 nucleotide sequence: TGTGCCTGGAGTGTAGCCAGGGTGGGGGGGCTGTTTTTT. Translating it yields CAWSVARVGGLFF.